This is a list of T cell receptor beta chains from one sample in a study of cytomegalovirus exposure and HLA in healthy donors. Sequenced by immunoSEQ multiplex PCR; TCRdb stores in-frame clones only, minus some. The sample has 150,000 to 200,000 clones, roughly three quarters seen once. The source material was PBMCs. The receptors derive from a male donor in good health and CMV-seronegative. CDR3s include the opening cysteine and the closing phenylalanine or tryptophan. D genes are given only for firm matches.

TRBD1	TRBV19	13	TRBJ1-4	CASSYRGYEKLFF	TGTGCCAGTAGTTACAGGGGTTACGAAAAACTGTTTTTT
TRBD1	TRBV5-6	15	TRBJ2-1	CASSPRDRGYNEQFF	TGTGCCAGCAGCCCACGGGACAGGGGTTACAATGAGCAGTTCTTC
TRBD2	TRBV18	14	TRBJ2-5	CASSPPTSLETQYF	TGTGCCAGCTCACCCCCGACTAGCTTGGAGACCCAGTACTTC
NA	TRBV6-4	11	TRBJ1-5	CANPRDQPQHF	TGTGCCAACCCCCGGGATCAGCCCCAGCATTTT
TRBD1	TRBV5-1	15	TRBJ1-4	CASSLGTGGQEKLFF	TGCGCCAGCAGCTTGGGGACAGGGGGTCAGGAAAAACTGTTTTTT
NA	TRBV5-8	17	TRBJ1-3	CASSPWGRWWSGNTIYF	TGTGCCAGCAGCCCCTGGGGCAGGTGGTGGTCTGGAAACACCATATATTTT
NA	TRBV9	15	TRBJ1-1	CASSVGGQLNTEAFF	TGTGCCAGCAGCGTAGGGGGACAACTGAACACTGAAGCTTTCTTT
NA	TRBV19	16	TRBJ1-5	CASSIFGSSGDQPQHF	TGTGCCAGTAGTATATTCGGGAGCTCGGGGGATCAGCCCCAGCATTTT
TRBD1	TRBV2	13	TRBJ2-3	CASGTGRTDTQYF	TGTGCCAGCGGGACAGGGCGCACAGATACGCAGTATTTT
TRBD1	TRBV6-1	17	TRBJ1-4	CASSEGGQGAGNEKLFF	TGTGCCAGCAGTGAGGGGGGACAGGGGGCAGGGAATGAAAAACTGTTTTTT
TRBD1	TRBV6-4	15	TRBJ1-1	CASRLGTGVDTEAFF	TGTGCCAGCCGGCTCGGGACAGGCGTCGACACTGAAGCTTTCTTT
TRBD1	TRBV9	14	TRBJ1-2	CASSVGTGNVGYTF	TGTGCCAGCAGCGTAGGGACAGGGAATGTTGGCTACACCTTC
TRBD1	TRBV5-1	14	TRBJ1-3	CASSMTGILDTIYF	TGCGCCAGCAGCATGACAGGGATTCTGGACACCATATATTTT
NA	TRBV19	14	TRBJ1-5	CASSPIHSNQPQHF	TGTGCCAGTAGTCCGATACATAGCAATCAGCCCCAGCATTTT